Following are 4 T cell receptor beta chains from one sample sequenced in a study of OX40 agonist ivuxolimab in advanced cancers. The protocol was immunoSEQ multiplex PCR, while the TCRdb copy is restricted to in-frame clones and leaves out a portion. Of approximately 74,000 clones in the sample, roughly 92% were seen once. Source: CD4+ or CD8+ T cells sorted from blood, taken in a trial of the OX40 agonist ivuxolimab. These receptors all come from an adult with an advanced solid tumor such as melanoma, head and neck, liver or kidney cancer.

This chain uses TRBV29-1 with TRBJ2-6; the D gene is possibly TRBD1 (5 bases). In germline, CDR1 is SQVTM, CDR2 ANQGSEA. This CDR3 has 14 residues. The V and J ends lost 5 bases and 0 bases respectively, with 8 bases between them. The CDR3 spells CSVSTVSGANVLTF. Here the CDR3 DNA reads TGCAGCGTTTCGACAGTCTCTGGGGCCAACGTCCTGACTTTC.

This chain's CDR3 is CASSIERGNTGELFF. The CDR3, as DNA: TGTGCCAGTAGTATAGAAAGGGGTAACACCGGGGAGCTGTTTTTT. The chain links TRBV19 to TRBJ2-2; a weak D match, TRBD1 (5 bases). Germline lookup yields CDR1 LNHDA and CDR2 SQIVND (reference sequence). The CDR3 length is 15 residues. V lost 0 bases to trimming and J lost 2 bases, with 7 bases between them.

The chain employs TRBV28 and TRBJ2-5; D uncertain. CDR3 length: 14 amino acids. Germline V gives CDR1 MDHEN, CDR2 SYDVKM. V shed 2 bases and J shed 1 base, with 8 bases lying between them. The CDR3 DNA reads TGTGCCAGCAGTTTAAGGATAATCCAAGAGACCCAGTACTTC. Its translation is CASSLRIIQETQYF.

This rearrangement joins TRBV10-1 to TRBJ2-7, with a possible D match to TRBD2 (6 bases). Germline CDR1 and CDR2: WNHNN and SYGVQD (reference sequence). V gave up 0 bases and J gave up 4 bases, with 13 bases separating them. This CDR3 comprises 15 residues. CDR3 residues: CASSESEGVKYEQYF. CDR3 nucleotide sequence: TGCGCCAGCAGTGAGTCGGAGGGAGTGAAATACGAGCAGTACTTC.